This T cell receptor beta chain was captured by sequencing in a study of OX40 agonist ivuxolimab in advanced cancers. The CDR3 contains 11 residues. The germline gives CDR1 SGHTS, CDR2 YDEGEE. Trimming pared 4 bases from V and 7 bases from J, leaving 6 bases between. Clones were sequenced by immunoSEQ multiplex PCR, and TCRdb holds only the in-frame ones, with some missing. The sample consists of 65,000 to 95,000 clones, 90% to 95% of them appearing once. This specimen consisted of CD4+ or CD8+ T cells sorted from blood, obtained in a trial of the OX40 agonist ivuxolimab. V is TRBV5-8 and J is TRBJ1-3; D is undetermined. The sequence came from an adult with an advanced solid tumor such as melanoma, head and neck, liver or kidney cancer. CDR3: CASSEQNTIYF. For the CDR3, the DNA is TGTGCCAGCAGCGAACAGAACACCATATATTTT.